This T cell receptor beta chain derives from a study of cytomegalovirus exposure and HLA in healthy donors (dated by TCRdb to 2017 to 2019). In terms of the full investigation: An earlier analysis of approximately 550 of the donors reported roughly 270 Gb of sequence data and 117 million unique TCR beta sequences from roughly 180 million T cells. To study patterns of TCR occurrence, a later analysis re-analyzed previously published TCR beta repertoires from 550 to 800 donors and added high-resolution HLA genotyping. Both class I and class II loci were covered by HLA typing, at four-digit resolution. Roughly 5 DR-DQ haplotypes were treated as single units for association and clustering because of strong linkage in the cohort. Approximately 300 gigabases of sequencing data and roughly 80 million unique TCR sequences made up an early release that covered 640 HLA-typed donors. An earlier analysis of 587 of the donors used high-throughput TCR beta sequencing to judge whether each TCR beta V gene segment behaved as functional or pseudogenic. In the later analysis, no new phenotypic data were used to find candidate immune exposures; instead, reliance was placed on TCR beta sequences and their occurrence across donors. A later genetic analysis took genome-wide SNP genotypes for about three fifths of the 666 donors and used that subset as a discovery cohort. Along with the 666-subject first cohort, a separate validation cohort of 120 different subjects was used. Typing coverage differed by locus: A, B, C, DRB1 and DQB1 were typed in roughly 629-640 donors, DQA1 in 500 to 550, DPA1 in 600 to 610, and DPB1 in approximately 450. Among the approximately 400 genotyped donors, around 81% belonged to the genetic ancestry cluster associated with self-reported Caucasian donors. Every discovery cohort repertoire had been produced on one sequencing platform. On average, around 230,000 unique TCR beta nucleotide sequences were sequenced per donor among some 430 genotyped donors of the cohort, with 15% to 20% of those sequences being non-productive. The study aimed to test whether cataloging public T cell receptors could reveal signatures of past pathogen exposure. To predict cytomegalovirus infection status, the study combined high-throughput TCR immunosequencing, statistical association of individual TCRs with disease status, and machine learning. The study profiled the T cell repertoires of 500 to 800 subjects by immunosequencing and related them to cytomegalovirus serostatus. Donor age, sex, ethnicity and CMV serostatus were compiled together with the repertoire data. What the work shows at the level of the full study, not this receptor alone: An association between a missense DCLRE1C variant and V-gene and J-gene trimming of TCR beta chains was found in a later genetic analysis and replicated in an independent cohort. At a false discovery rate of 0.05, a later analysis linked about 17,000 TCR beta sequences to specific HLA alleles. The classifier was reported to diagnose cytomegalovirus status with high specificity and sensitivity in both the original cohort and the validation cohort. According to a later genetic analysis, donors in an Asian-associated ancestry cluster had fewer N-insertions in productive TCRs than the roughly 700-donor mean. In a later analysis, most CMV-associated TCR beta chains were found to appear HLA-restricted, with HLA associations seemingly driven largely by CMV exposure. A total of about 180 TCR beta chains were listed by the study as associated with cytomegalovirus. The earlier analysis of approximately 540 of the donors excluded some 16 rarely observed V segments, including chromosome 9 orphons, because counts were too low. Three of the identified cytomegalovirus-associated TCR beta chains were confirmed in vitro to be specific for cytomegalovirus antigens. Correlated functional status among segregating V segments might be attributable to linkage disequilibrium, but an unknown experimental factor could not be ruled out. Assigning TCR associations to individual alleles was difficult when HLA alleles, especially DR and DQ, strongly co-occurred. Most TCR sequences were observed very rarely across donors, whereas some public TCRs were present in many individuals. Several of the top co-occurrence clusters appeared to be linked to parvovirus B19, influenza, CMV and Epstein-Barr virus, according to a later analysis. According to the authors, the approach could potentially be generalized to other disease states and immunological phenotypes. The only immune exposure information available for the cohort was CMV serostatus. In a later analysis, the rate of TCR association differed among HLA loci, with DRB1 alleles having the most associated TCRs and HLA-C alleles having the fewest. Only TCR beta chains were sequenced in this cohort, and the absence of alpha or paired-chain data limited detectable features. A further reported finding was that TCR beta sequences accurately predicted the HLA-A and HLA-B alleles for most subjects in the first cohort. A later analysis found that HLA-associated TCR beta chains were more clonally expanded and had lower generation probabilities than equally common non-associated chains. An earlier analysis of approximately 530 of the donors showed that most TCR beta V segments appeared in productive rearrangements either about 87% or about 30% of the time, which broadly matched IMGT annotations. The presence/absence analyses assumed that sequencing depth was roughly uniform across donors, and that assumption may not be true. The sequencing pipeline was judged likely to have produced a cluster of highly shared sequence variants as a technical artifact. Because the 87-base-pair reads could not distinguish some IMGT-functional V segments, including TRBV6-2 and TRBV6-3, those segments were excluded. HLA typing was unavailable for some donors at each locus, so association tests used only the typed subset.

The library relied on the immunoSEQ multiplex PCR assay. For the multiplex PCR, a mixture combining 60 forward primers for TCR Vbeta segments and 13 reverse primers for TCR Jbeta segments was used. Amplification of the CDR3 region of rearranged TCR beta genes was performed with a multiplex PCR assay on genomic DNA. On the Illumina HiSeq System, the amplified TCR beta libraries were sequenced as 87-base-pair reads. Turning to the authors' computational methods: A later analysis tallied 75 million to 85 million unique TCR beta chains across the 666 repertoires, and some 10 million of those chains were shared by two or more donors. To remove PCR and sequencing errors, raw reads were error-corrected and collapsed into unique sequences using a nearest-neighbor algorithm that merged closely related sequences. To assign V, D and J gene segments, CDR3 sequences were aligned to IMGT reference sequences. For a sequence to be retained, a match of at least six nucleotides to both a V gene segment and a J gene segment was required. A rearrangement was called productive if the CDR3 had no stop codons and remained in frame with V and J, and every other rearrangement was called non-productive. Following IMGT convention, CDR3 was defined as the stretch from the second conserved V-encoded cysteine to the conserved J-encoded phenylalanine. In an earlier analysis of more than 550 of the donors, sequences lacking an unambiguous match to a single V gene segment were excluded. In an earlier analysis of 500 to 750 of the donors, V segments were called functional above 56.7% productive rearrangements and were called segregating when the between-donor standard deviation exceeded 5%. A statistical classification framework was developed to diagnose cytomegalovirus status using the catalog of TCR beta chain sequences. In a later analysis, TCR nucleotide sequences were compared against IMGT/GENE-DB human TR gene sequences so that V and J genes could be assigned. Using the TCRdist pipeline, a later analysis assigned CDR3 sequences along with most-parsimonious VDJ recombination scenarios. In a later analysis, each TCR beta chain was defined by its CDR3 amino acid sequence together with its V-gene family, and reads without a unique V-gene family were excluded. In a later analysis, 450 to 600 highly shared, low-generation-probability nucleotide sequences were removed to address suspected cross-contamination and a sequencing artifact. In a later analysis, a clonal expansion index was calculated for each public chain from normalized within-repertoire ranks of inferred template counts. Generation probabilities in a later analysis came from a VDJ recombination model fitted to out-of-frame rearrangements, and those results were checked against IGoR. Hypergeometric tests were used in a later analysis to score TCR-TCR, TCR-HLA and TCR-CMV co-occurrence, with a repertoire-size bias correction applied to the TCR pairs. False discovery rates were estimated in a later analysis by permuting HLA or CMV assignments 20 times. In a later analysis, co-occurring TCRs were grouped using DBSCAN, and TCRdist sequence similarity was added for clustering within HLA-allele-positive subsets. Repertoires with fewer than 30,000 or more than 120,000 public chains, plus five repertoires with anomalous nucleotide sharing, were excluded from co-occurrence clustering. TCRdb provides this immuneACCESS table in a form limited to in-frame rearrangements. Some clones are lacking; in checked studies, under half of them reflect an unresolved V gene, and why the rest are absent is not known. D and trimming come from the DNA, and the V and J calls and clone size come from that table. This sample has approximately 240,000 clones in its table, and 80% to 90% of those were observed once. The top ten clonotypes cover around 1% of the sample.

A word on this clone: Its antigen is currently not known. Within one base of it there is no much larger clone, and no base qualities were kept.

The cohort comprised more than 550 healthy bone marrow donors. At the time of sampling, all cohort members were nominally healthy, though unrecorded immune exposures were likely present. The donor was CMV seronegative and belonged to the group of around 350 seronegative cohort members. A peripheral blood sample was provided by each donor, and peripheral blood mononuclear cells were used for TCR beta sequencing. Genomic DNA extraction from the blood cell samples was performed with the Qiagen DNeasy Blood Extraction Kit. Based on the germline V gene, the CDR1 and CDR2 sequences are ENHRY and SYGVKD. The CDR3 sequence holds 13 residues, the cysteine and phenylalanine included. Only the CDR3 DNA stays, 39 bases, in frame from base 1. V is cut back by 10 bases and J by 8 bases, with 10 bases in the junction unmatched.

Specimen: PBMCs. The receptor comes from a woman aged 18-29 years in good health and CMV-seronegative. This sequence uses TRBV10-3 and TRBJ2-1; TRBD2 agrees with 8 junctional bases. The CDR3 is CATTAGVSDEQFF. The base sequence is TGTGCCACGACAGCGGGGGTATCGGATGAGCAGTTCTTC.